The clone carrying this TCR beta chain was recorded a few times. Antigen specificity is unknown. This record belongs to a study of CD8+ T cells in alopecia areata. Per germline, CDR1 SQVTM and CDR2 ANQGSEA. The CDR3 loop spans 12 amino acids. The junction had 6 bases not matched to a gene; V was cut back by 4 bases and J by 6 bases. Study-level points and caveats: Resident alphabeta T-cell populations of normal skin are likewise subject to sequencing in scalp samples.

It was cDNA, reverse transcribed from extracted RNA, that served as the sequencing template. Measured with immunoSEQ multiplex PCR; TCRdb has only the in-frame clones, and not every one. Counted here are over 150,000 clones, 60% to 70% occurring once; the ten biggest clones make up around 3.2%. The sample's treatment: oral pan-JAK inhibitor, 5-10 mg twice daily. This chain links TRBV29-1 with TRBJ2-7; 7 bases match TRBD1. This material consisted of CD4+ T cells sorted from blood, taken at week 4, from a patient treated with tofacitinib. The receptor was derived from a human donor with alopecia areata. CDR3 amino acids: CSVGRQGFEQYF. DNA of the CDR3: TGCAGCGTTGGTCGACAGGGTTTCGAGCAGTACTTC.